These 7 T cell receptor beta chains came from one sample sequenced in a study of blood T cell repertoires in COVID-19. Assay used: immunoSEQ multiplex PCR; TCRdb lists only in-frame clones, some missing. The sample holds about 160,000 clones; 79% are singletons and the top ten take about 7.8%. The source material was peripheral blood. Receptor source: a woman aged 60-75 years with COVID-19, enrolled during active disease.

The chain uses TRBV19 and TRBJ1-1; TRBD1 is a possible D gene (5 bases). Deletions cut 6 bases from V and 3 bases from J, with 14 bases between. The CDR3 consists of 14 residues. From germline, CDR1 is LNHDA and CDR2 SQIVND (reference sequence). The CDR3 loop reads CASSSPPGYTEAFF. The CDR3 DNA sequence: TGTGCCAGTAGCTCGCCCCCAGGGTACACTGAAGCTTTCTTT.

V gene TRBV27 combines with J gene TRBJ2-1; TRBD2 aligns across 9 bases. The trim removed 9 bases at V and 4 bases at J, leaving 7 bases unmatched. Germline CDR1 and CDR2: MNHEY and SMNVEV (reference sequence). There are 14 residues in the CDR3. CDR3 nucleotide sequence: TGTGCCAGTGCTAGCGGGGTGATGTACAATGAGCAGTTCTTC. Translating it yields CASASGVMYNEQFF.

The rearrangement links TRBV5-4 to TRBJ1-2; maybe TRBD1 (5 bases). Germline loops: CDR1 SGHNT, CDR2 YYREEE (reference sequence). V was clipped by 4 bases and J by 8 bases, with 15 bases between them. There are 13 residues in the CDR3. The DNA for the CDR3 is TGTGCCAGCAGCCCGACGCAGGGAAGCGGCTACACCTTC. This encodes CASSPTQGSGYTF.

This clone was found once. The CDR3 nucleotides read TGTGCCAGCAGCTTGGGACACTCGACGGGAAAACTGTTTTTT. Translating gives CASSLGHSTGKLFF. V and J are TRBV7-2 and TRBJ1-4, with D possibly TRBD1 on 6 matching bases. The CDR3 is 14 residues long. Germline lookup yields CDR1 SGHTA and CDR2 FQGNSA. Trimming removed 3 bases from V and 10 bases from J, with 15 bases in between.

The rearrangement joins TRBV9 to TRBJ2-7, with TRBD2 as a possible D gene (5 bases). V was shortened by 3 bases and J by 6 bases, with 22 bases between the two germline ends. Germline V CDR1 and CDR2: SGDLS, YYNGEE. The CDR3 runs 16 residues. CDR3: CASSELVVFGPGEQYF. CDR3 DNA: TGTGCCAGCAGCGAACTAGTGGTATTTGGTCCTGGCGAGCAGTACTTC.

This clone appeared a single time. The chain employs TRBV16 and TRBJ2-5; D unresolved. V dropped 5 bases and J dropped 4 bases, with 8 bases sitting between them. The CDR3 is 12 amino acids. The germline gives CDR1 KGHSY, CDR2 FQNENV. CDR3 loop: CASSEVRETQYF. CDR3 in DNA: TGTGCCAGCAGCGAGGTCCGAGAGACCCAGTACTTC.

The chain joins TRBV7-9 to TRBJ2-3; unclear D gene. CDR1 and CDR2 from the germline V gene are SEHNR and FQNEAQ (reference sequence). The length of the CDR3 is 16 residues. The V end lost 2 bases, the J end lost 1 base, and 13 bases lay between the germline ends. In nucleotides, the CDR3 is TGTGCCAGCAGCTTACGGAGAGGCAGCGGCACAGATACGCAGTATTTT. Its translation: CASSLRRGSGTDTQYF.